This is a list of T cell receptor beta chains from one sample in a study of shared clonotypes between healthy human individuals. The repertoire was sequenced with immunoSEQ multiplex PCR; TCRdb's copy has only in-frame clones and lacks some. Of approximately 530,000 clones in the sample, almost 97% are singletons; the top ten hold approximately 0.06%. Sequencing was carried out using naive CD4+ T cells sorted from blood. The receptors here all came from a woman aged 25 to 39 in good health. Each CDR3 is given with its conserved first and last residue. The D gene is left open where the match is weak. Part of the rows lack a size; the others show once, few, many or a class for expanded clones.

abundance	d_gene	v_gene	j_gene	CDR3aa	CDR3nt
NA	NA	TRBV28	TRBJ1-1	CASTGWAEAFF	TGTGCCAGCACGGGGTGGGCTGAAGCTTTCTTT
NA	TRBD1	TRBV2	TRBJ1-2	CATALRQGMKGYGYTF	TGTGCCACGGCCCTAAGACAGGGAATGAAGGGCTATGGCTACACCTTC
once	NA	TRBV29-1	TRBJ1-1	CSVARAGEAFF	TGCAGCGTCGCCAGGGCAGGTGAGGCTTTCTTT
few	NA	TRBV7-6	TRBJ2-5	CASSLAVGETQYF	TGTGCCAGCAGCTTAGCGGTTGGAGAGACCCAGTACTTC
NA	NA	TRBV5-1	TRBJ2-5	CASSLVRDSLGETQYF	TGCGCCAGCAGCTTGGTGAGGGACTCCCTAGGGGAGACCCAGTACTTC
NA	TRBD2	TRBV27	TRBJ2-1	CASSSLARSSYNEQFF	TGTGCCAGCAGTTCACTAGCGCGGAGCTCCTACAATGAGCAGTTCTTC
NA	TRBD2	TRBV10-1	TRBJ2-1	CASSDWTGTSGNEQFF	TGCGCCAGCAGTGATTGGACCGGGACTAGCGGCAATGAGCAGTTCTTC
NA	NA	TRBV28	TRBJ1-4	CASSKPLTTNEKLFF	TGTGCCAGCAGTAAACCACTAACAACTAATGAAAAACTGTTTTTT
NA	TRBD1	TRBV5-6	TRBJ2-7	CASSTHTILRTGGYEQYF	TGTGCCAGCAGCACCCACACGATCCTCCGGACAGGGGGCTACGAGCAGTACTTC
NA	NA	TRBV6-1	TRBJ1-5	CASSGQGSNQPQHF	TGTGCCAGCAGTGGCCAGGGAAGCAATCAGCCCCAGCATTTT
NA	NA	TRBV27	TRBJ1-4	CASSLYRGATNEKLFF	TGTGCCAGCAGTTTATATAGGGGGGCAACTAATGAAAAACTGTTTTTT
NA	NA	TRBV6-1	TRBJ2-1	CASSYNEQFF	TGTGCCAGCAGTTACAATGAGCAGTTCTTC
NA	NA	TRBV2	TRBJ2-7	CASSVRDGSYEQYF	TGTGCCAGCAGCGTCCGGGACGGCTCCTACGAGCAGTACTTC
NA	TRBD2	TRBV13	TRBJ2-7	CASSLGAGGIYEQYF	TGTGCCAGCAGCTTAGGAGCGGGAGGGATTTACGAGCAGTACTTC
once	NA	TRBV28	TRBJ1-2	CASSPPPPFNYGYTF	TGTGCCAGCAGTCCCCCGCCGCCATTTAACTATGGCTACACCTTC
NA	NA	TRBV28	TRBJ1-3	CASTPWGSLGNTIYF	TGTGCCAGCACCCCCTGGGGGTCTCTCGGAAACACCATATATTTT
NA	TRBD2	TRBV19	TRBJ2-1	CASSRGTSGSINNEQFF	TGTGCCAGTAGTAGGGGAACTAGCGGGAGTATCAACAATGAGCAGTTCTTC
NA	NA	TRBV5-1	TRBJ2-5	CASSHPRGETQYF	TGCGCCAGCAGCCACCCGAGGGGTGAGACCCAGTACTTC
NA	NA	TRBV5-5	TRBJ2-3	CASSSKRRNTQYF	TGTGCCAGCAGCTCGAAACGTCGGAATACGCAGTATTTT
NA	NA	TRBV4-1	TRBJ1-1	CASSQVWDWAGNTEAFF	TGCGCCAGCAGCCAAGTTTGGGATTGGGCCGGGAACACTGAAGCTTTCTTT
NA	TRBD2	TRBV5-8	TRBJ2-5	CASSLLWLAETDQETQYF	TGTGCCAGCAGCTTGTTATGGCTAGCGGAGACCGACCAAGAGACCCAGTACTTC
NA	NA	TRBV7-9	TRBJ2-6	CASIQGAGANVLTF	TGTGCCAGCATCCAAGGGGCTGGGGCCAACGTCCTGACTTTC
NA	NA	TRBV7-2	TRBJ1-1	CASFGQMNTEAFF	TGTGCCAGCTTTGGACAGATGAACACTGAAGCTTTCTTT
NA	NA	TRBV2	TRBJ1-5	CASSEGQRRSNQPQHF	TGTGCCAGCAGTGAGGGCCAGCGGCGAAGCAATCAGCCCCAGCATTTT
NA	NA	TRBV21-1	TRBJ2-1	CASSKAEDEQFF	TGTGCCAGCAGCAAAGCGGAGGATGAGCAGTTCTTC
NA	NA	TRBV10-1	TRBJ2-5	CASSNSGKAYQETQYF	TGCGCCAGCAGTAATAGCGGAAAAGCGTACCAAGAGACCCAGTACTTC
NA	TRBD1	TRBV2	TRBJ1-1	CASTWQGDGEAFF	TGTGCCAGCACTTGGCAGGGGGACGGTGAAGCTTTCTTT
NA	TRBD1	TRBV7-2	TRBJ2-3	CASSGRDRALGTDTQYF	TGTGCCAGCAGCGGACGGGACAGGGCCCTCGGGACAGATACGCAGTATTTT
NA	TRBD2	TRBV29-1	TRBJ2-7	CSVRTSGAYEQYF	TGCAGCGTTAGGACTAGCGGAGCCTACGAGCAGTACTTC
NA	TRBD2	TRBV5-1	TRBJ2-7	CASRYSGLAGDEQYF	TGCGCCAGCAGATACTCGGGACTAGCGGGAGACGAGCAGTACTTC
NA	TRBD1	TRBV28	TRBJ2-1	CASSEDRPQQFF	TGTGCCAGCAGTGAGGACAGGCCCCAGCAGTTCTTC